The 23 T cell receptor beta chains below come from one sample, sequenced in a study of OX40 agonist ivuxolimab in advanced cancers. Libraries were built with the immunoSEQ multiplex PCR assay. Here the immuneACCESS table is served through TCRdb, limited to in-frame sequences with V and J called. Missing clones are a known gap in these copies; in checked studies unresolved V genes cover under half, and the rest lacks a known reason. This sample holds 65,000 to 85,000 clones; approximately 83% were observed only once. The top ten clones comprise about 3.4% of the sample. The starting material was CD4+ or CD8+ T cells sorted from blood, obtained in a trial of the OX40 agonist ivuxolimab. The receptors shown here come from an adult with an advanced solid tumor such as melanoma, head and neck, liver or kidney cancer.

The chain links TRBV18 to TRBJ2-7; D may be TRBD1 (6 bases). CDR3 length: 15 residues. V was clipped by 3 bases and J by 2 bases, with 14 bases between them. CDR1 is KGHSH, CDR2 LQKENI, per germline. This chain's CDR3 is CASSPQTGGAYEQYF. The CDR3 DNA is TGTGCCAGCTCACCTCAGACAGGAGGAGCCTACGAGCAGTACTTC.

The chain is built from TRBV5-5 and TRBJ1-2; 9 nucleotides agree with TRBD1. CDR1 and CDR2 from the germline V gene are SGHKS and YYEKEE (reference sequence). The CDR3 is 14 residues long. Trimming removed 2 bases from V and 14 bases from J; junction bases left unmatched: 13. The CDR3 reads CASSFLAGQGLPTF. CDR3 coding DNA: TGTGCCAGCAGCTTCCTAGCGGGACAGGGCCTCCCGACCTTC.

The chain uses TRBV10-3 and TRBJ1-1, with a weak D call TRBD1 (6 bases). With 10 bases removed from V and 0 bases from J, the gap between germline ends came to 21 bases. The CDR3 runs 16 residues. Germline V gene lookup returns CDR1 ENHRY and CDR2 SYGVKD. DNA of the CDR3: TGTGCCACAATCGGTCGTTTGGGGGGCGTGAACACTGAAGCTTTCTTT. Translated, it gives CATIGRLGGVNTEAFF.

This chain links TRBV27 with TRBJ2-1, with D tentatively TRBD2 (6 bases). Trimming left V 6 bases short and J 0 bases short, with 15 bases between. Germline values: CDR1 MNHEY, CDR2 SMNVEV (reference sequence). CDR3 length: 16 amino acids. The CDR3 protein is CASRLRFGSSYNEQFF. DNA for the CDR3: TGTGCCAGCAGGTTGCGTTTCGGGAGCTCCTACAATGAGCAGTTCTTC.

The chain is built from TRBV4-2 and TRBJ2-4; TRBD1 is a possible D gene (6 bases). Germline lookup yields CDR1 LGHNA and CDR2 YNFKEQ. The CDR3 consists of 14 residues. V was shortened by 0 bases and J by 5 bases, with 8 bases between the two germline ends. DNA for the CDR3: TGTGCCAGCAGCCAAGATCACAGGGAAAACATTCAGTACTTC. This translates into CASSQDHRENIQYF.

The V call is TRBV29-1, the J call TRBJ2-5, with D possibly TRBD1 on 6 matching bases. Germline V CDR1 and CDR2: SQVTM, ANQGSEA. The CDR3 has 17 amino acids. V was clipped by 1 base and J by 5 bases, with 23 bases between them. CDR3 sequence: CSVEGRTGTLLRETQYF. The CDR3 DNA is TGCAGCGTTGAAGGCCGTACAGGGACCCTCTTGAGGGAGACCCAGTACTTC.

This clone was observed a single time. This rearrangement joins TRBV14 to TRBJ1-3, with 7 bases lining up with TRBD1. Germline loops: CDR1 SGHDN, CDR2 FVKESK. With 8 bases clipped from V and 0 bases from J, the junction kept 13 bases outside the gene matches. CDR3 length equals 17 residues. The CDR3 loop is CASAKGGTVLSGNTIYF. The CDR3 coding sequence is TGTGCCAGCGCAAAAGGGGGCACCGTACTCTCTGGAAACACCATATATTTT. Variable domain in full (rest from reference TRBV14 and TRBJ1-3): EAGVTQFPSHSVIEKGQTVTLRCDPISGHDNLYWYRRVMGKEIKFLLHFVKESKQDESGMPNNRFLAERTGGTYSTLKVQPAELEDSGVYFCASAKGGTVLSGNTIYFGEGSWLTVV.

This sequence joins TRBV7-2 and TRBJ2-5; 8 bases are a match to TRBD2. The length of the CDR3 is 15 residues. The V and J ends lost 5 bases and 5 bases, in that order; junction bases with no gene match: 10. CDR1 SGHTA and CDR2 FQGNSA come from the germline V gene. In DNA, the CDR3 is TGTGCCAGCAGCACTCGGGGGGGCCGGTTGGAGACCCAGTACTTC. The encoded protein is CASSTRGGRLETQYF.

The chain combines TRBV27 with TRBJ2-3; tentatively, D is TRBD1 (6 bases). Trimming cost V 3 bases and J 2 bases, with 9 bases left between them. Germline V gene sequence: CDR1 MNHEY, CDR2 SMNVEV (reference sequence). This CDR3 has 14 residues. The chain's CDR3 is CASSFGGVTDTQYF. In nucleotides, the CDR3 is TGTGCCAGCAGTTTTGGGGGCGTCACAGATACGCAGTATTTT.

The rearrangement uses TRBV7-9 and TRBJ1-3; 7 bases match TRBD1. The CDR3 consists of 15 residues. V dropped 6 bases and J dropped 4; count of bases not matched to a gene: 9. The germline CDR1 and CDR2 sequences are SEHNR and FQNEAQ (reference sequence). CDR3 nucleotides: TGTGCCAGCAGGTCTACAGGGGCTACAGGAAACACCATATATTTT. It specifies CASRSTGATGNTIYF.

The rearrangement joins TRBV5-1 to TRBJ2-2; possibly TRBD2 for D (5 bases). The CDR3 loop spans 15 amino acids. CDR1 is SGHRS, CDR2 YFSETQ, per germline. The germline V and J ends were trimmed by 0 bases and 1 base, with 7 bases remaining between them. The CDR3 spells CASSLERGNTGELFF. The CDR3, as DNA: TGCGCCAGCAGCTTGGAACGGGGGAACACCGGGGAGCTGTTTTTT.

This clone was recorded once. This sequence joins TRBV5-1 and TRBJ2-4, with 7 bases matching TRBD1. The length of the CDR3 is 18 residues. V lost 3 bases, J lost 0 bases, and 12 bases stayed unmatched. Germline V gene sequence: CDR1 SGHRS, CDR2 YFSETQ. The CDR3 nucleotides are TGCGCCAGCAGCTCCGGGACAGAAAGTTTTCTAGCCAAAAACATTCAGTACTTC. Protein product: CASSSGTESFLAKNIQYF.

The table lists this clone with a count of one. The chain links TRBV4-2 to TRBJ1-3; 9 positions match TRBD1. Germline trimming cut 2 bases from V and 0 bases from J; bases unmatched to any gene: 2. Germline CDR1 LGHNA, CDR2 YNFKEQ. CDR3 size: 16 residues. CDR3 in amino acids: CASSQTGGLSGNTIYF. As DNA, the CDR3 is TGTGCCAGCAGCCAAACAGGGGGCCTCTCTGGAAACACCATATATTTT.

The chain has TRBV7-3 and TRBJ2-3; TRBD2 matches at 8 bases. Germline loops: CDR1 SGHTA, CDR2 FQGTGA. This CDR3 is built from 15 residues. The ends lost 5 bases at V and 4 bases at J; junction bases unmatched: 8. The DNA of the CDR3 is TGTGCCAGCAGCCGAAACGGGGGGGCCTCAGATACGCAGTATTTT. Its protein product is CASSRNGGASDTQYF.

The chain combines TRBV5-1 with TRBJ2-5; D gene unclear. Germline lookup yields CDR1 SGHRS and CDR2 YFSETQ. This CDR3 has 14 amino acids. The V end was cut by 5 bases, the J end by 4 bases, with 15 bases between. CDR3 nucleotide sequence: TGCGCCAGCAGTCAGGACCCGGGTCGAGAGACCCAGTACTTC. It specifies CASSQDPGRETQYF.

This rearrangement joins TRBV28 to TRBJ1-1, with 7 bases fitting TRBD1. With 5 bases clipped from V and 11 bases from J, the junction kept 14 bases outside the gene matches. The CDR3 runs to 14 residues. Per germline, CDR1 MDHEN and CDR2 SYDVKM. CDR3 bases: TGTGCCAGCAGTCCCTCGGACAGGACTCCGCTGGCTTTCTTT. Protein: CASSPSDRTPLAFF.

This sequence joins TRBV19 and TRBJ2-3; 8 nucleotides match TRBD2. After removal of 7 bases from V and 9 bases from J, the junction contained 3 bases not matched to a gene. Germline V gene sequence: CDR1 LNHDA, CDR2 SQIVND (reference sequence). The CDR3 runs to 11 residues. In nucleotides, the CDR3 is TGTGCCAGTACGAGCGGGGGCACGCAGTATTTT. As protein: CASTSGGTQYF.

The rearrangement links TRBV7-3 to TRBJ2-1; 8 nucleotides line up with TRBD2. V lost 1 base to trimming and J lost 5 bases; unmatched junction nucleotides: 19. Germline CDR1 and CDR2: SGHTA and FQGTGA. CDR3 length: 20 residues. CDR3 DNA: TGTGCCAGCAGCTTAAAGGCGGGGGGTTCCGCGGGAGTTTCTAACAATGAGCAGTTCTTC. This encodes CASSLKAGGSAGVSNNEQFF.

CDR3 protein: CAWRGTGNTIYF. Here the CDR3 DNA reads TGTGCCTGGAGAGGGACTGGAAACACCATATATTTT. The rearrangement links TRBV30 to TRBJ1-3; D gene ambiguous. This CDR3 contains 12 residues. Germline CDR1 reads GTSNPN; CDR2 reads SVGIG (reference sequence). The ends were cut back, 3 bases at V and 2 bases at J, with 5 bases in the middle.

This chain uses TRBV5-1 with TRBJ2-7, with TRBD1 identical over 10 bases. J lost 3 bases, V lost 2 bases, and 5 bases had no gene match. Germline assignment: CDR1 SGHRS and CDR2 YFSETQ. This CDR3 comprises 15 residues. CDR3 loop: CASSFSGTGDYEQYF. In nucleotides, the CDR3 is TGCGCCAGCAGCTTCTCCGGGACAGGGGACTACGAGCAGTACTTC.

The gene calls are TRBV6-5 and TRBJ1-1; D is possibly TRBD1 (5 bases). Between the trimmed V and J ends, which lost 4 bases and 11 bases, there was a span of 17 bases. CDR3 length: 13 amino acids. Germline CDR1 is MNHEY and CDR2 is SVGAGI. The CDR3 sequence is CASSSGLSRGAFF. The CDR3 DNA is TGTGCCAGCAGTTCTGGTCTCTCGAGGGGCGCTTTCTTT.

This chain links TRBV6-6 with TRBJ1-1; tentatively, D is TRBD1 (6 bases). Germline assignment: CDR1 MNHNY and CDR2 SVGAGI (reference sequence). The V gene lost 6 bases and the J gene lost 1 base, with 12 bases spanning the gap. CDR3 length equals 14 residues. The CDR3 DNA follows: TGTGCCAGCAGCACCACAGGGAAGAACACTGAAGCTTTCTTT. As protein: CASSTTGKNTEAFF.

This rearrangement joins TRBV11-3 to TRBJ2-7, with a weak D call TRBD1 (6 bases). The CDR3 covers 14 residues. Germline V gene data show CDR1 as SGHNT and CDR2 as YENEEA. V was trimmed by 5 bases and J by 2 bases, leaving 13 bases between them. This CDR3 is CASSPRTVTYEQYF. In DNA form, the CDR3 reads TGTGCCAGCAGCCCGCGGACAGTCACCTACGAGCAGTACTTC.